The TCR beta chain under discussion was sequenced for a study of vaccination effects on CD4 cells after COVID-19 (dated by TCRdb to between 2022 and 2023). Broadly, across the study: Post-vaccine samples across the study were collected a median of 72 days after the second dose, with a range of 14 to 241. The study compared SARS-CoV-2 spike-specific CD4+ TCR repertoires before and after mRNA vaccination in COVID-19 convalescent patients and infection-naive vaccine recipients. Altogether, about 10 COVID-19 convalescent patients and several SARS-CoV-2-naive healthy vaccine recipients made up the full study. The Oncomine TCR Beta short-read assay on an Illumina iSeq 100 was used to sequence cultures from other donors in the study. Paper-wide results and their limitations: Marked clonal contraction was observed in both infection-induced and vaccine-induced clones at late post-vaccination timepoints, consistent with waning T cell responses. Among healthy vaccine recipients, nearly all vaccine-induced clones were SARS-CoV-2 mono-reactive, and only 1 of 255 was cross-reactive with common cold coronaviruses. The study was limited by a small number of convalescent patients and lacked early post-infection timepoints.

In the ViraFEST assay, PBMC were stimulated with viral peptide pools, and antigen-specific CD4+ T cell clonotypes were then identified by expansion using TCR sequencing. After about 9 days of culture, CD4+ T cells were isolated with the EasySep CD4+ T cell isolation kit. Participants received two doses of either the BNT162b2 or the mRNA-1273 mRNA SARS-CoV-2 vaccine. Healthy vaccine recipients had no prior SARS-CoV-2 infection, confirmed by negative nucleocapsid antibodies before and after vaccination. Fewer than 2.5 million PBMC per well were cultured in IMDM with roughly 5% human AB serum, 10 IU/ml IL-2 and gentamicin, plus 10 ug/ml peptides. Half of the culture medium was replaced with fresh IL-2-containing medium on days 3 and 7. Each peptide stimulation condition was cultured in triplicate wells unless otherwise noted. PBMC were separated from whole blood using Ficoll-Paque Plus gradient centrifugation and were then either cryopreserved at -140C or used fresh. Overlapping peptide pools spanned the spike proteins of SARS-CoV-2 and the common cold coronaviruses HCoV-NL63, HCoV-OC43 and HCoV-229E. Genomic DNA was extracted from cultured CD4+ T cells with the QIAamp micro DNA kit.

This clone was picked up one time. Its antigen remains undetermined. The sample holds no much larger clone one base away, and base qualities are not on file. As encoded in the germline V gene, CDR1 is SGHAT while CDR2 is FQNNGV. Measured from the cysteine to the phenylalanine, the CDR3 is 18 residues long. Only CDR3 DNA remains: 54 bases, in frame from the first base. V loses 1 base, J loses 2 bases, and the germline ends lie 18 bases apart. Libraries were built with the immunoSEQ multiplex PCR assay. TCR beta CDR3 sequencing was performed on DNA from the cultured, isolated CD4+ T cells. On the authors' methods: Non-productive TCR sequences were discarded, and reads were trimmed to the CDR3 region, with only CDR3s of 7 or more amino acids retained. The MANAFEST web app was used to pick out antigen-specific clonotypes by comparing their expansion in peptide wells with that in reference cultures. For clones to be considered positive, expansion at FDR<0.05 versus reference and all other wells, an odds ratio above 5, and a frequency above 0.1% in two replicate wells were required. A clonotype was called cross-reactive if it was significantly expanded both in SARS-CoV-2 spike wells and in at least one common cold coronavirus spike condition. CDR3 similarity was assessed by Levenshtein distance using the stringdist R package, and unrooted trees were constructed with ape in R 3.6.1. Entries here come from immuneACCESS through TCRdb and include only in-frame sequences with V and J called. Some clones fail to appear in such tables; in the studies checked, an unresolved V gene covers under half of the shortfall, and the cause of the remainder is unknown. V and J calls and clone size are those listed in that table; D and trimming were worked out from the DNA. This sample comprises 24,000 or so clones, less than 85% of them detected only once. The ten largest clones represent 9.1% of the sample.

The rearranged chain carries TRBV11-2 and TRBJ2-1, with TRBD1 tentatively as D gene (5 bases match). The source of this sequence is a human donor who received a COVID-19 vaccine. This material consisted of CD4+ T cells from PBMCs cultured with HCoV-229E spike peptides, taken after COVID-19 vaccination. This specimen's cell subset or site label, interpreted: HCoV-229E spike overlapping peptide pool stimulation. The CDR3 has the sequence CASSLVRLGQGTYNEQFF. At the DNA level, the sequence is TGTGCCAGCAGCTTAGTGAGATTAGGCCAGGGTACCTACAATGAGCAGTTCTTC. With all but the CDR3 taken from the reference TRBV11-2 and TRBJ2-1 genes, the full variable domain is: EAGVAQSPRYKIIEKRQSVAFWCNPISGHATLYWYQQILGQGPKLLIQFQNNGVVDDSQLPKDRFSAERLKGVDSTLKIQPAKLEDSAVYLCASSLVRLGQGTYNEQFFGPGTRLTVL.